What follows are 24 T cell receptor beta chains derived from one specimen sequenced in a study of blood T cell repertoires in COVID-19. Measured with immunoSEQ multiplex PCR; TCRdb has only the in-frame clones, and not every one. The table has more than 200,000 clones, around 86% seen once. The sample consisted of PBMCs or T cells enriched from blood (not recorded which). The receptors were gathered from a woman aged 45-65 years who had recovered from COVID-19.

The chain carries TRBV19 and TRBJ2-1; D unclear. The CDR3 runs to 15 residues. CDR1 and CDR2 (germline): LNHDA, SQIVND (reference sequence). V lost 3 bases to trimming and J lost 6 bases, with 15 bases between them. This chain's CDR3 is CASSIYGYSLNEQFF. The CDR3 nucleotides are TGTGCCAGTAGTATCTATGGTTATTCTCTCAATGAGCAGTTCTTC. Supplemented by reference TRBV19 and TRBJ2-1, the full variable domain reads DGGITQSPKYLFRKEGQNVTLSCEQNLNHDAMYWYRQDPGQGLRLIYYSQIVNDFQKGDIAEGYSVSREKKESFPLTVTSAQKNPTAFYLCASSIYGYSLNEQFFGPGTRLTVL.

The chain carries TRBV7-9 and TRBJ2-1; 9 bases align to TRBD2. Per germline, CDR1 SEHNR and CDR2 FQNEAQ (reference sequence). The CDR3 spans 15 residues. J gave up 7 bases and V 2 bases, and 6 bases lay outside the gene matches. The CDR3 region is CASSLYSGSINEQFF. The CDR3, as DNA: TGTGCCAGCAGCTTATATAGCGGGAGTATAAATGAGCAGTTCTTC.

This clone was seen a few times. CDR3 sequence: CSARRPGGEWKTQYF. CDR3 bases: TGCAGCGCACGGAGGCCTGGGGGCGAGTGGAAGACCCAGTACTTC. This chain links TRBV29-1 with TRBJ2-5; possible D gene TRBD1, 6 bases. The ends were cut back, 7 bases at V and 6 bases at J, with 24 bases in the middle. The germline V gene encodes CDR1 SQVTM and CDR2 ANQGSEA. CDR3 length: 15 amino acids.

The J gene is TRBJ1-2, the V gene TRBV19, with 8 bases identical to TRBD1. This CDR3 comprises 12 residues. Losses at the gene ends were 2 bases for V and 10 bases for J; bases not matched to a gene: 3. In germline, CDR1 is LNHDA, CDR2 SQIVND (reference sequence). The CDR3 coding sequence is TGTGCCAGTAGTATATCACAGGGGGACTACACCTTC. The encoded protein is CASSISQGDYTF.

In nucleotides, the CDR3 is TGTGCCAGCAGCTTAGGGCAGGGAGAGACCCAGTACTTC. This encodes CASSLGQGETQYF. The chain recombines TRBV7-8 with TRBJ2-5; tentative D call: TRBD1 (5 bases). This CDR3 has 13 amino acids. Germline CDR1 SGHVS, CDR2 FQNEAQ. V lost 1 base and J 4 bases, leaving 7 bases between the germline ends.

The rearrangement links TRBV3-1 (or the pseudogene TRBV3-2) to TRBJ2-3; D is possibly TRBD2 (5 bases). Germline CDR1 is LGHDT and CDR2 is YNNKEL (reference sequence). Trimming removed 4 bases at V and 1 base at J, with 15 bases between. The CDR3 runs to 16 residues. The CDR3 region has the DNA TGTGCCAGCAGCCGTGGACTCCTCGTCGGCACAGATACGCAGTATTTT. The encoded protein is CASSRGLLVGTDTQYF.

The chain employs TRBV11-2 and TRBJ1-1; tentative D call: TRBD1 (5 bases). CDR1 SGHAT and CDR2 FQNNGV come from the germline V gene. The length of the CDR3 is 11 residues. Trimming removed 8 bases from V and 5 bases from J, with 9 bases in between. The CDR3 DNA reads TGTGCCAGCCAGGGCAGGACTGAAGCTTTCTTT. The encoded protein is CASQGRTEAFF.

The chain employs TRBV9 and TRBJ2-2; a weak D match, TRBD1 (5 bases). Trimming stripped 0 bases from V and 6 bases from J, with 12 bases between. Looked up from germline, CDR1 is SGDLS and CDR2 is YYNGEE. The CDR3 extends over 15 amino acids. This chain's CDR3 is CASSVEQGPPGELFF. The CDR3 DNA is TGTGCCAGCAGCGTAGAGCAGGGCCCCCCCGGGGAGCTGTTTTTT. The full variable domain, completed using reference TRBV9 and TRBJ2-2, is DSGVTQTPKHLITATGQRVTLRCSPRSGDLSVYWYQQSLDQGLQFLIQYYNGEERAKGNILERFSAQQFPDLHSELNLSSLELGDSALYFCASSVEQGPPGELFFGEGSRLTVL.

The CDR3 loop reads CASSQPIGGYNEQFF. CDR3 in DNA: TGTGCCAGCAGCCAGCCTATCGGGGGCTACAATGAGCAGTTCTTC. The V gene is TRBV14, the J gene TRBJ2-1; TRBD2 might be the D (6 bases). The length of the CDR3 is 15 residues. Per germline, CDR1 SGHDN and CDR2 FVKESK. Trimming stripped 3 bases from V and 3 bases from J, with 12 bases between. The full variable domain, in which reference TRBV14 and TRBJ2-1 provide the parts outside the CDR3, is EAGVTQFPSHSVIEKGQTVTLRCDPISGHDNLYWYRRVMGKEIKFLLHFVKESKQDESGMPNNRFLAERTGGTYSTLKVQPAELEDSGVYFCASSQPIGGYNEQFFGPGTRLTVL.

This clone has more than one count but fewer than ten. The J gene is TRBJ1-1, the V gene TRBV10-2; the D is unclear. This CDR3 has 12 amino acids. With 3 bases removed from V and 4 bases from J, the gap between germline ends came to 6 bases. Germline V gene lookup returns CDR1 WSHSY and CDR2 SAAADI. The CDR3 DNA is TGCGCCAGCAGTGATGTGAGCACTGAAGCTTTCTTT. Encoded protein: CASSDVSTEAFF.

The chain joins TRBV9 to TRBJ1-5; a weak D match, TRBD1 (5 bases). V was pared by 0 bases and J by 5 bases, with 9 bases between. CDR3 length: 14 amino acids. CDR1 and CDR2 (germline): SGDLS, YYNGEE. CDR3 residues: CASSVVRAHQPQHF. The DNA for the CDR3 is TGTGCCAGCAGCGTAGTCAGGGCCCATCAGCCCCAGCATTTT.

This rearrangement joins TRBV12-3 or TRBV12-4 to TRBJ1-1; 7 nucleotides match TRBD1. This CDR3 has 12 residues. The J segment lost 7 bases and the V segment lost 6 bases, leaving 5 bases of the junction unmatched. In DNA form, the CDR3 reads TGTGCCAGCAGCCGAAGGACAGGTGAAGCTTTCTTT. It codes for CASSRRTGEAFF.

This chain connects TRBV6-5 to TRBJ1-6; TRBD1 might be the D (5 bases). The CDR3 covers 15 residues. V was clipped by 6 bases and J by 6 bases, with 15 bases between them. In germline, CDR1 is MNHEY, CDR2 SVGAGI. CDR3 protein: CASSREGQVNSPLHF. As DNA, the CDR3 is TGTGCCAGCAGCCGCGAAGGACAAGTTAATTCACCCCTCCACTTT.

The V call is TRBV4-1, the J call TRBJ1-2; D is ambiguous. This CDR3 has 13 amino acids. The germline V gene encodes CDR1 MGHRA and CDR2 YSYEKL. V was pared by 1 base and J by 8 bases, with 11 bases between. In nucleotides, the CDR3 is TGCGCCAGCAGCCAAGGGCTTGGAGGCGGCTACACCTTC. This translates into CASSQGLGGGYTF.

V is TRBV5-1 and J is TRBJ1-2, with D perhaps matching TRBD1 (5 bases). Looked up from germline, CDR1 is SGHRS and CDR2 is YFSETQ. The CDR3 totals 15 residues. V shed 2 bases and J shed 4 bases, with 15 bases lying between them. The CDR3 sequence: CASSLSAQQAYGYTF. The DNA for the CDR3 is TGCGCCAGCAGCTTAAGCGCACAACAGGCCTATGGCTACACCTTC. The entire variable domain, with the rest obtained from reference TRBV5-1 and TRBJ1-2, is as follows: KAGVTQTPRYLIKTRGQQVTLSCSPISGHRSVSWYQQTPGQGLQFLFEYFSETQRNKGNFPGRFSGRQFSNSRSEMNVSTLELGDSALYLCASSLSAQQAYGYTFGSGTRLTVV.

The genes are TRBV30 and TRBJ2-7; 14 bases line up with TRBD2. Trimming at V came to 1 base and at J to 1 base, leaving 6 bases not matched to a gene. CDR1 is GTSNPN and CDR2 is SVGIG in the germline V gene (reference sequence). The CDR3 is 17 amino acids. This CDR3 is CAWSGGLAGDLSYEQYF. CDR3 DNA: TGTGCCTGGAGTGGGGGACTAGCGGGAGACCTTTCCTACGAGCAGTACTTC.

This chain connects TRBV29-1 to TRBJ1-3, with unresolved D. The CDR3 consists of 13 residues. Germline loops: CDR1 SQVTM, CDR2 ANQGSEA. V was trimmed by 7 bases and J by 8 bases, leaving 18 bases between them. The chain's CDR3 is CSADEGVSHTIYF. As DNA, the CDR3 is TGCAGCGCCGACGAGGGTGTCAGCCACACCATATATTTT.

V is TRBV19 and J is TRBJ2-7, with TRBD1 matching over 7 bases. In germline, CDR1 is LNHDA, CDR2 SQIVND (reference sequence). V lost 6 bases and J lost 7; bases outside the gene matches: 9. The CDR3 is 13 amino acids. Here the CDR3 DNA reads TGTGCCAGTAGCAATGACAGGGTCGGTGAGCAGTACTTC. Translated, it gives CASSNDRVGEQYF.

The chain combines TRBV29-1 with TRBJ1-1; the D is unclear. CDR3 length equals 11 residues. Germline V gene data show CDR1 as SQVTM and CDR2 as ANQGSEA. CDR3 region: CGGLLNTEAFF. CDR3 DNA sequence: TGCGGAGGACTGCTGAACACTGAAGCTTTCTTT.

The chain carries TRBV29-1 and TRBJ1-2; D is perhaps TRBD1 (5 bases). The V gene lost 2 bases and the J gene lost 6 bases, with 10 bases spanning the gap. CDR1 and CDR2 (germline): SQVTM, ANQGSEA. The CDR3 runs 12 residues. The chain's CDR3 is CSVEPGGDGYTF. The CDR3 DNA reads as TGCAGCGTTGAACCTGGAGGGGATGGCTACACCTTC. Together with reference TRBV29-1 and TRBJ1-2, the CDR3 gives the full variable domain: SAVISQKPSRDICQRGTSLTIQCQVDSQVTMMFWYRQQPGQSLTLIATANQGSEATYESGFVIDKFPISRPNLTFSTLTVSNMSPEDSSIYLCSVEPGGDGYTFGSGTRLTVV.

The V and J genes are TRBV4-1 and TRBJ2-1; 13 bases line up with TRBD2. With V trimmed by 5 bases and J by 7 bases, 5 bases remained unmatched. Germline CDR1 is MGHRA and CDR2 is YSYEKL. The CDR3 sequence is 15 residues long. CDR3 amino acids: CASSSTSGRSNEQFF. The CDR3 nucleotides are TGCGCCAGCAGCTCGACTAGCGGGAGGTCGAATGAGCAGTTCTTC.

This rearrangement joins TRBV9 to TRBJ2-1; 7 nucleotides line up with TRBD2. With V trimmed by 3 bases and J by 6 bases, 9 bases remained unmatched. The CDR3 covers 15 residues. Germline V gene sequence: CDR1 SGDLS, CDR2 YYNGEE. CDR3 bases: TGTGCCAGCAGCGCCGGGGGAGGGCCTGGCAATGAGCAGTTCTTC. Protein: CASSAGGGPGNEQFF.

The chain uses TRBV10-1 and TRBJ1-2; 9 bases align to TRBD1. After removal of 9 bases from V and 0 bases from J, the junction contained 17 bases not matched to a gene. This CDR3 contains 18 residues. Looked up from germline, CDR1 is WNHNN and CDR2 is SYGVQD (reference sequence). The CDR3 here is CARRLFQGTGRPNYGYTF. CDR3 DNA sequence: TGCGCCAGACGACTATTCCAAGGGACAGGGCGCCCTAACTATGGCTACACCTTC.

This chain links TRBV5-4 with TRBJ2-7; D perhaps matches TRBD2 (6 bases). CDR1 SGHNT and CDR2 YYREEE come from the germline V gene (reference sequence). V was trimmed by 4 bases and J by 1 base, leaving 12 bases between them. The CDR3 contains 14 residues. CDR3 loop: CASSLGLRSYEQYF. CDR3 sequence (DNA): TGTGCCAGCAGCCTGGGACTTCGGTCCTACGAGCAGTACTTC.